The 9 T cell receptor beta chains reported below all come from one sample, sequenced in a study of OX40 agonist ivuxolimab in advanced cancers. The library relied on the immunoSEQ multiplex PCR assay. The immuneACCESS repertoire file appears here via TCRdb, limited to in-frame rearrangements. These files lack a portion of the clones; in checked studies, under half of the deficit traces to unresolved V genes, and the cause of the others is not known. The sample data list about 22,000 clones, and about four fifths of these were observed just once. Clones ranked in the top ten supply about 31% of the sample. The sample consisted of CD4+ or CD8+ T cells sorted from blood, taken in a trial of the OX40 agonist ivuxolimab. These receptors were collected from an adult with an advanced solid tumor such as melanoma, head and neck, liver or kidney cancer.

The chain employs TRBV18 and TRBJ2-1; TRBD1 agrees at 8 bases. CDR3 size: 16 residues. The germline V gene has CDR1 KGHSH and CDR2 LQKENI. The trim removed 3 bases at V and 3 bases at J, leaving 7 bases unmatched. The CDR3 DNA reads as TGTGCCAGCTCACCGGGTGGGGACAGGATCTACAATGAGCAGTTCTTC. This codes for CASSPGGDRIYNEQFF.

The J gene is TRBJ2-1, the V gene TRBV29-1; 8 bases are shared with TRBD2. V shed 8 bases and J 9 bases; nucleotides not matched to a gene: 6. The CDR3 is 11 residues long. Germline lookup yields CDR1 SQVTM and CDR2 ANQGSEA. The CDR3 region has the DNA TGCAGCTCCTGGACTAGCTCTGAGCAGTTCTTC. Its protein is CSSWTSSEQFF.

The sample holds one count of this clone. The gene calls are TRBV15 and TRBJ2-3; tentative D call: TRBD2 (5 bases). CDR3 length: 16 amino acids. V lost 5 bases and J 2 bases, leaving 17 bases between the germline ends. Germline CDR1 reads LNHNV; CDR2 reads YYDKDF (reference sequence). The CDR3 nucleotides are TGTGCCACCAGCGCTTCGGCGGGCGGGTTCACAGATACGCAGTATTTT. Amino acids: CATSASAGGFTDTQYF.

This sequence joins TRBV5-4 and TRBJ2-2, with D perhaps matching TRBD1 (5 bases). Germline V gene lookup returns CDR1 SGHNT and CDR2 YYREEE (reference sequence). The CDR3 loop spans 12 amino acids. V lost 6 bases and J lost 5, with 8 bases in between. The CDR3 here is CASTSGTGELFF. The CDR3 nucleotides are TGTGCCAGCACCTCAGGGACCGGGGAGCTGTTTTTT. Looking up the rest from reference TRBV5-4 and TRBJ2-2 gives the full variable domain: ETGVTQSPTHLIKTRGQQVTLRCSSQSGHNTVSWYQQALGQGPQFIFQYYREEENGRGNFPPRFSGLQFPNYSSELNVNALELDDSALYLCASTSGTGELFFGEGSRLTVL.

The chain employs TRBV7-8 and TRBJ2-5; 10 nucleotides align to TRBD2. The assigned J gene may be wrong: the sequence end matches TRBJ2-7 better. Germline CDR1 is SGHVS and CDR2 is FQNEAQ. The CDR3 extends over 15 amino acids. The CDR3 sequence: CASSLGIAGGTEQYF. The CDR3 bases are TGTGCCAGCAGCTTAGGGATAGCGGGAGGAACCGAGCAGTACTTC.

This chain joins TRBV9 and TRBJ2-1; D not resolved. Germline-derived CDR1 and CDR2 are SGDLS and YYNGEE. Trimming removed 0 bases from V and 6 bases from J, with 22 bases in between. The CDR3 has 18 residues. This chain's CDR3 is CASSVVARSKKSFNEQFF. The DNA of the CDR3 is TGTGCCAGCAGCGTAGTAGCCCGTTCTAAAAAGTCTTTCAATGAGCAGTTCTTC.

Concerning this clone: One junction end does not reproduce the germline sequence, and a read error may be involved. Here the CDR3 DNA reads TGTGCTAGCAGCTTTGGTCTTGCGGGAGGTAGAGCCGGGGAGCTGTTTTTT. This encodes CASSFGLAGGRAGELFF. The chain employs TRBV7-7 and TRBJ2-2; TRBD2 aligns across 8 bases. The CDR3 spans 17 residues. CDR1 and CDR2 from the germline V gene are SSHAT and FNYEAQ (reference sequence). Supplemented by reference TRBV7-7 and TRBJ2-2, the full variable domain reads GAGVSQSPRYKVTKRGQDVTLRCDPISSHATLYWYQQALGQGPEFLTYFNYEAQPDKSGLPSDRFSAERPEGSISTLTIQRTEQRDSAMYRCASSFGLAGGRAGELFFGEGSRLTVL.

The gene calls are TRBV27 and TRBJ2-5; 7 bases align to TRBD2. The CDR3 is 15 amino acids. CDR1 and CDR2 (germline): MNHEY, SMNVEV (reference sequence). The J segment lost 0 bases and the V segment lost 5 bases, leaving 6 bases of the junction unmatched. CDR3 coding DNA: TGTGCCAGCAGTATGGGCGGGGGATACCAAGAGACCCAGTACTTC. Translation: CASSMGGGYQETQYF.

The chain uses TRBV5-6 and TRBJ1-1, with D hard to call. Trimming pared 6 bases from V and 4 bases from J, leaving 13 bases between. The germline V gene has CDR1 SGHDT and CDR2 YYEEEE. The CDR3 loop spans 13 amino acids. The CDR3 spells CASNPAEGTEAFF. The CDR3 nucleotides read TGTGCCAGCAACCCAGCTGAGGGCACTGAAGCTTTCTTT.